This TCR beta chain was sequenced for a study of cytomegalovirus exposure and HLA in healthy donors. In the study overall: The approximately 120 validation repertoires, a later analysis reported, used the same platform as the 550 to 700 repertoires from the first cohort.

General observations from the study: Researchers counted roughly 150 TCR beta chains as cytomegalovirus-associated.

Donors came from a validation cohort of 90 to 150 subjects, distinct from the first 666-subject cohort. Germline V lookup: CDR1 SGHVT, CDR2 SQSDAQ. V lost 5 bases and J 7 bases, leaving 12 bases between the germline ends. The CDR3 length is 14 residues. With respect to this clone: The antigen is undetermined.

Clones were read by immunoSEQ multiplex PCR, and TCRdb kept only the in-frame ones, dropping some. The sample has around 250,000 clones; around 90% are singletons. This clonotype originated in a woman between 18 and 29 years old in good health and CMV-seronegative. V usage is TRBV7-4 and J usage is TRBJ1-6; perhaps TRBD1 as D (5 bases). Sequences were obtained from PBMCs. CDR3 sequence reads: CASSLRGGNSPLHF. CDR3 DNA: TGTGCCAGCAGCCTAAGGGGTGGGAATTCACCCCTCCACTTT.